A single T cell receptor beta chain is shown here with its context. V gave up 5 bases and J gave up 6 bases; unmatched junction bases: 13. CDR3 length equals 16 residues. CDR1 is SGHVS, CDR2 FNYEAQ, per germline. In the original processing: Amplification of reference gene primers provided the estimated nucleated cell counts. Assay used: immunoSEQ multiplex PCR; TCRdb lists only in-frame clones, some missing. V and J calls and clone size follow that table, whereas D and trimming were derived from the DNA. The sample contains 170,000 or so clones, more than 75% of which appear only once. Living in roughly 25 US areas, the participants were between roughly 18 and 89 years of age. The data were obtained in a study of blood T cell repertoires in COVID-19.

Sequenced material: PBMCs or T cells enriched from blood (not recorded which). The clonotype was recovered from a woman aged 45-65 years who had recovered from COVID-19. This chain uses TRBV7-6 with TRBJ1-5; 7 bases map to TRBD1. DNA of the CDR3: TGTGCCAGCAGCAGCTACAGGGGTCCCCCCCGTCAGCCCCAGCATTTT. Amino acids: CASSSYRGPPRQPQHF.